This TCR beta chain was obtained from a study of radiotherapy plus CTLA-4 blockade in lung cancer. Profiling relied on immunoSEQ multiplex PCR, and the TCRdb table lists in-frame clones only, not all of them. Seen here are tens of thousands of clones, over 70% observed once, and the top ten hold over 20%. Germline loops: CDR1 SQVTM, CDR2 ANQGSEA. CDR3 length equals 14 residues. V lost 4 bases, J lost 8 bases, and 7 bases stayed unmatched. The chain has TRBV29-1 and TRBJ1-4; 10 bases agree with TRBD1. Specimen: peripheral blood, collected from a patient treated with radiotherapy plus ipilimumab. The receptor comes from a human donor with non-small cell lung cancer whose response to radiotherapy plus ipilimumab could not be evaluated. Some clones in this sample may be carry-over from other donors' samples. CDR3 region: CSVVRDRGREKLFF. Here the CDR3 DNA reads TGCAGCGTTGTCCGGGACAGGGGAAGAGAAAAACTGTTTTTT.